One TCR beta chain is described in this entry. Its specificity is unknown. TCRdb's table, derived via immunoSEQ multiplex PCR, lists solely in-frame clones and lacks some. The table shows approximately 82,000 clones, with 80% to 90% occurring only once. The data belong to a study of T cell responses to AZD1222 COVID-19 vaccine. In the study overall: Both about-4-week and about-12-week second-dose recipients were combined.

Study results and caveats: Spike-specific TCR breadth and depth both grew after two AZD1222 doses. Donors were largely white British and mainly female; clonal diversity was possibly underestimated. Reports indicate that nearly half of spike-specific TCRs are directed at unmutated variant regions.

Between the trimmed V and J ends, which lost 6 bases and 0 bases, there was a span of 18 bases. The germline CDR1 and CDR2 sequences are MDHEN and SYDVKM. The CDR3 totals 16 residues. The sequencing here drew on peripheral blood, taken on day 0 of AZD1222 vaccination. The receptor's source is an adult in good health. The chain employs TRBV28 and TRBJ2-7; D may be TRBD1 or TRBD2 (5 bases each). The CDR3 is CASRTSGTSSSYEQYF. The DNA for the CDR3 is TGTGCCAGCAGGACTTCCGGGACGTCGAGCTCCTACGAGCAGTACTTC.